The present TCR beta chain was sequenced within a study of blood T cell repertoires in COVID-19. The CDR3 runs 13 residues. Losses at the gene ends were 4 bases for V and 5 bases for J; bases not matched to a gene: 2. Germline CDR1 SGHTA, CDR2 FQGTGA. Libraries were prepared by immunoSEQ multiplex PCR; TCRdb keeps only in-frame clonotypes and omits some of them. The data contain 350,000 to 450,000 clones, 70% to 90% of them seen just once; the ten biggest clones take up 2.3%. The origin of this receptor is a woman aged 60-75 years with COVID-19, enrolled during active disease. The sequencing sample was made of peripheral blood. The chain recombines TRBV7-3 with TRBJ1-1; 9 bases agree with TRBD1. Here the CDR3 DNA reads TGTGCCAGCAGCTCCGGGACAGGGACTGAAGCTTTCTTT. Protein product: CASSSGTGTEAFF.